Only a few counts were recorded for the clone carrying this T cell receptor beta chain. The antigen is undetermined. The sample originates from a study of CD8 T cells in ankylosing spondylitis. Study-level results: Earlier work had already found some motif variants in reactive arthritis synovial fluid and blood.

From the 5' RACE reads, TCRdb called clonotypes with MiXCR, one entry per CDR3 protein. The table records around 340,000 distinct CDR3 sequences, 20% to 25% of them present only once. Trimming removed 7 bases from V and 1 base from J, with 9 bases in between. This CDR3 is 13 amino acids long. Germline CDR1 is MNHEY and CDR2 is SMNVEV (reference sequence). The TCR comes from a male donor with ankylosing spondylitis or in good health (not recorded which). The source material was blood, either unsorted or a sorted T cell fraction (not recorded which). The chain joins TRBV27 to TRBJ2-3, with D uncertain. CDR3 amino acids: CASTTVGTDTQYF. For the CDR3, the DNA is TGTGCCAGCACGACGGTCGGCACAGATACGCAGTATTTT.